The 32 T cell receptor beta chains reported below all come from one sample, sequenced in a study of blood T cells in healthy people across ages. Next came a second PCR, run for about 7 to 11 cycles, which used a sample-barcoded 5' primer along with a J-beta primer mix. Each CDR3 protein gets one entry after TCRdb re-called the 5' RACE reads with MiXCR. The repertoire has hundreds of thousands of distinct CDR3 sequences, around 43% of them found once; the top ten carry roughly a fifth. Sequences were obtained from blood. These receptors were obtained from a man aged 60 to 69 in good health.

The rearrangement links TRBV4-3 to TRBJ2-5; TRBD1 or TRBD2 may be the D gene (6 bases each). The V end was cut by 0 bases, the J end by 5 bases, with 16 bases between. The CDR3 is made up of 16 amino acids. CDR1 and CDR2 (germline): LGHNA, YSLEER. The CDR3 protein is CASSQDVAGDWETQYF. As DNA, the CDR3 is TGCGCCAGCAGCCAAGATGTGGCAGGGGACTGGGAGACCCAGTACTTC.

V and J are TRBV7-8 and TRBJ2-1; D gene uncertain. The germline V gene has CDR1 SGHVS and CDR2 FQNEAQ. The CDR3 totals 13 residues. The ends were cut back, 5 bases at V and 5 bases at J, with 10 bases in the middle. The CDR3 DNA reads TGTGCCAGCAGCCGACGTCTGAACAATGAGCAGTTCTTC. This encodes CASSRRLNNEQFF.

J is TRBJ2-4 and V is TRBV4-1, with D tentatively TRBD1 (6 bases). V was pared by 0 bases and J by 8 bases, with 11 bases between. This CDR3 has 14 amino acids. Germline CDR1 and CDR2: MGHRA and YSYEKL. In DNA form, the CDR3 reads TGCGCCAGCAGCCAAGAAGGGGGTAGGCACATTCAGTACTTC. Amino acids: CASSQEGGRHIQYF.

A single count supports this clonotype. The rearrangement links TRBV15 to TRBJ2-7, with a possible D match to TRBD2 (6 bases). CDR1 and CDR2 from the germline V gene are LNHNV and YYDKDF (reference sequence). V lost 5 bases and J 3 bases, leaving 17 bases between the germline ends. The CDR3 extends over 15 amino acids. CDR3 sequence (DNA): TGTGCCACCAGCGGAGGTCCCGGGGACTTCTACGAGCAGTACTTC. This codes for CATSGGPGDFYEQYF.

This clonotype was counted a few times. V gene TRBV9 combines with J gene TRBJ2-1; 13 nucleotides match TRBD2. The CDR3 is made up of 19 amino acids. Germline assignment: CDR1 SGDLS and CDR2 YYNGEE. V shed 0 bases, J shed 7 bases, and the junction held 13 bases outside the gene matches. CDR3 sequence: CASSVGGTSGVGRVNEQFF. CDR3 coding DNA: TGTGCCAGCAGCGTAGGGGGGACTAGCGGGGTAGGTCGAGTAAATGAGCAGTTCTTC.

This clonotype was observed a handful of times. The chain's CDR3 is CASSLAPSTSGQYF. In nucleotides, the CDR3 is TGTGCCAGCAGCTTAGCGCCGTCGACTAGCGGCCAGTACTTC. The J gene is TRBJ2-4, the V gene TRBV7-2; 9 bases line up with TRBD2. In germline, CDR1 is SGHTA, CDR2 FQGNSA. CDR3 length: 14 amino acids. Losses at the gene ends were 0 bases for V and 13 bases for J; bases not matched to a gene: 7.

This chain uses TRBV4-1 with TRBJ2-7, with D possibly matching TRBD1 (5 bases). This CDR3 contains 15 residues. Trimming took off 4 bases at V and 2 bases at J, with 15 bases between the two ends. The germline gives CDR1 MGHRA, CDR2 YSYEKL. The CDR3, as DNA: TGCGCCAGCAGCCCCAATCAACAGGTGACCTACGAGCAGTACTTC. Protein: CASSPNQQVTYEQYF.

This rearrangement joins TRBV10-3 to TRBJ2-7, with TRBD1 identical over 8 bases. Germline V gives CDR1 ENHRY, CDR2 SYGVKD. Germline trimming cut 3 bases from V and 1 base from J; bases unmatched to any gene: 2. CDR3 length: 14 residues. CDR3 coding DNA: TGTGCCATCAGTGATAGGACAGGGTCCTACGAGCAGTACTTC. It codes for CAISDRTGSYEQYF.

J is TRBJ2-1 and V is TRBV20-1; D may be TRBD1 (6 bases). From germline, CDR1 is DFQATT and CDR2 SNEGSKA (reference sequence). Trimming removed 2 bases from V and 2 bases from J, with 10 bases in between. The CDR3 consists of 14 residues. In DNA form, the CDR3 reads TGCAGTGCTAGACTTGGGGACACCTACAATGAGCAGTTCTTC. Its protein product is CSARLGDTYNEQFF.

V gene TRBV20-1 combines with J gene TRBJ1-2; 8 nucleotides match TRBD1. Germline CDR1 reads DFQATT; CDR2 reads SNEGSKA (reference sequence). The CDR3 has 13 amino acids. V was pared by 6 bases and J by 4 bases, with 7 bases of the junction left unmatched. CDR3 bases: TGCAGTGCCACGACAGGGGTCGTCTATGGCTACACCTTC. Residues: CSATTGVVYGYTF.

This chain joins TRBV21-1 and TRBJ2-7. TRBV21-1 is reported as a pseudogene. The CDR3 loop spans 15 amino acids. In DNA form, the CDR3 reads TGTGCCAGCAGCAATGATCTTTGGGAGCCTTACGAGCAGTACTTC. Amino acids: CASSNDLWEPYEQYF.

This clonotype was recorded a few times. CDR3 DNA sequence: TGCGCCAGCAGCTTGGATCCGGGACCGCAAAATGAAAAACTGTTTTTT. Protein product: CASSLDPGPQNEKLFF. The chain links TRBV5-1 to TRBJ1-4, with a tentative D call TRBD1 (5 bases). CDR1 is SGHRS and CDR2 is YFSETQ in the germline V gene. The CDR3 contains 16 residues. Trimming stripped 0 bases from V and 5 bases from J, with 14 bases between.

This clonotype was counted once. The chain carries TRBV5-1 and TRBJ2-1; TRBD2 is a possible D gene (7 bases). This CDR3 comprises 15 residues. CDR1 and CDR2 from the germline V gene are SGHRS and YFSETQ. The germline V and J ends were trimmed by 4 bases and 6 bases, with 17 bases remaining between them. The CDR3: CASSPLGEGGNEQFF. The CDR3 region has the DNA TGCGCCAGCAGCCCACTGGGGGAGGGGGGCAATGAGCAGTTCTTC.

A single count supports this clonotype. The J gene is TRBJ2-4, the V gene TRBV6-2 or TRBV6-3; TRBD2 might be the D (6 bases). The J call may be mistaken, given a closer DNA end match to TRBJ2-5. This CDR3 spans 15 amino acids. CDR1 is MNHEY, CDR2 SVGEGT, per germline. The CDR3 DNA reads TGTGCCAGCAGCCGCCAGGGACGGGGGCAAGAGACCCAGTACTTC. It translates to CASSRQGRGQETQYF.

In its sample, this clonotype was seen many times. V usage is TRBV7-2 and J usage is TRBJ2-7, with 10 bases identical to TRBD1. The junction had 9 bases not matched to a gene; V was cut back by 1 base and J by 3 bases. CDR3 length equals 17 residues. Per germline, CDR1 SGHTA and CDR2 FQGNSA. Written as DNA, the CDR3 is TGTGCCAGCAGCTTAGTCGGGGACAGGGGACTATACTACGAGCAGTACTTC. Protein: CASSLVGDRGLYYEQYF.

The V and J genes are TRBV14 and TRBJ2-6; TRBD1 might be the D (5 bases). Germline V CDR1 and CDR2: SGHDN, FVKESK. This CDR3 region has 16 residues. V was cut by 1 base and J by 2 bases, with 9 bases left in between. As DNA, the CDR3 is TGTGCCAGCAGCCAAGCAGGGATTCCTGGGGCCAACGTCCTGACTTTC. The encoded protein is CASSQAGIPGANVLTF.

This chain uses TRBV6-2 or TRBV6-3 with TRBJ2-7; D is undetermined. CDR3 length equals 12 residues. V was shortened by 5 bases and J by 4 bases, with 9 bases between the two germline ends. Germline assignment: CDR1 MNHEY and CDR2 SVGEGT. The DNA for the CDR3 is TGTGCCAGCAGTCAACCTGAATACGAGCAGTACTTC. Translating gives CASSQPEYEQYF.

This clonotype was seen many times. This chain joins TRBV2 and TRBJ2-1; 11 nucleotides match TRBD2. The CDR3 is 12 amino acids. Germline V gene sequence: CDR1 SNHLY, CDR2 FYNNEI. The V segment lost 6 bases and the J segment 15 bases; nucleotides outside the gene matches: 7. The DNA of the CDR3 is TGTGCCAGCAGCTCCCTAGCGGGGGGAACGTTCTTC. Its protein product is CASSSLAGGTFF. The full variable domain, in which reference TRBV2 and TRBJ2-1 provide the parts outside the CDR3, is EPEVTQTPSHQVTQMGQEVILRCVPISNHLYFYWYRQILGQKVEFLVSFYNNEISEKSEIFDDQFSVERPDGSNFTLKIRSTKLEDSAMYFCASSSLAGGTFFGPGTRLTVL.

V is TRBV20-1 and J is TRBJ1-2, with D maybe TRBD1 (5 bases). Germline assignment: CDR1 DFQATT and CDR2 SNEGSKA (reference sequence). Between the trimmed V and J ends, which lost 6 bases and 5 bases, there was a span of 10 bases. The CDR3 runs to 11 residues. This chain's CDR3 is CSAIRGYGYTF. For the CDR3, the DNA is TGCAGTGCGATAAGGGGTTATGGCTACACCTTC.

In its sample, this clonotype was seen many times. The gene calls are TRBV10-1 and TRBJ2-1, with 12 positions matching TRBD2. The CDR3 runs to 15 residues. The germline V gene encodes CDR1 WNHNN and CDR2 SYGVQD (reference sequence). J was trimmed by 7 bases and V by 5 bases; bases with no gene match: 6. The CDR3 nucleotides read TGCGCCAGCAGTTCGACTAGCGGGGGTGATAATGAGCAGTTCTTC. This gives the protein CASSSTSGGDNEQFF.

The DNA of the CDR3 is TGTGCCAGCAGTGAATCCGGTGACCCCTTCAAATCACCCCTCCACTTT. The encoded protein is CASSESGDPFKSPLHF. The chain links TRBV25-1 to TRBJ1-6, with unresolved D. The CDR3 totals 16 residues. Germline V lookup: CDR1 MGHDK, CDR2 SYGVNS. V was clipped by 1 base and J by 10 bases, with 17 bases between them.

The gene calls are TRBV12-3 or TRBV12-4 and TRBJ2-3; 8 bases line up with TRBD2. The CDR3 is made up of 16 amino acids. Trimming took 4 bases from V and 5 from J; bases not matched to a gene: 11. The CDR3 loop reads CASSSPERGYIDTQYF. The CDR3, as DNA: TGTGCCAGCAGTTCCCCCGAGCGGGGGTATATAGATACGCAGTATTTT.

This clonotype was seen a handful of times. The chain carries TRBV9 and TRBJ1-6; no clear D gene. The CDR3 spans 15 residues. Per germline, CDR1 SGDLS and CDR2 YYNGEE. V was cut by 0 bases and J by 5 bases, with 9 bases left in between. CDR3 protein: CASSVGGLNNSPLHF. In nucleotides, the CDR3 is TGTGCCAGCAGCGTAGGAGGGCTCAATAATTCACCCCTCCACTTT.

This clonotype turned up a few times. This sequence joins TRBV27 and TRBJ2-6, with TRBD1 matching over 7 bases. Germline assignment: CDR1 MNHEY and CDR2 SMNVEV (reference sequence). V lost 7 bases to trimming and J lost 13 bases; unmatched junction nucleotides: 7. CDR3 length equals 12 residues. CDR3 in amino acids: CASKDRTSVLTF. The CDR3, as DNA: TGTGCCAGCAAGGACAGGACGTCGGTCCTGACTTTC.

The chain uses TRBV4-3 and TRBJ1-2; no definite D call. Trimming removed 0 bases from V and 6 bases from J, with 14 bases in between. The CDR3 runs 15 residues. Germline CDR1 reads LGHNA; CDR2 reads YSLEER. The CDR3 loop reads CASSQDRVSYDGYTF. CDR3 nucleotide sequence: TGCGCCAGCAGCCAAGATCGGGTGTCATACGATGGCTACACCTTC.

The CDR3 here is CASQLKGNTEAFF. CDR3 nucleotides: TGTGCCAGCCAGTTAAAAGGGAACACTGAAGCTTTCTTT. This chain links TRBV6-1 with TRBJ1-1; D call uncertain. This CDR3 has 13 residues. V dropped 8 bases and J dropped 1 base, with 11 bases sitting between them. Germline V gives CDR1 MNHNS, CDR2 SASEGT.

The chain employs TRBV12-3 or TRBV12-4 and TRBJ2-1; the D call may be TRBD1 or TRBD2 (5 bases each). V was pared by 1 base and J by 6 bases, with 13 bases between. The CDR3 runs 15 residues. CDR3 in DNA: TGTGCCAGCAGTTTAGGGGACCCAGGCGTCAATGAGCAGTTCTTC. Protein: CASSLGDPGVNEQFF.

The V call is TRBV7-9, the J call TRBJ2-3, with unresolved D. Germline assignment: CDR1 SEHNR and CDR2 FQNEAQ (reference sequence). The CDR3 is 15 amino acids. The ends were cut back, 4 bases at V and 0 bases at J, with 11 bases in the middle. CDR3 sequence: CASSYAVYSTDTQYF. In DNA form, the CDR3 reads TGTGCCAGCAGCTATGCAGTGTACAGCACAGATACGCAGTATTTT.

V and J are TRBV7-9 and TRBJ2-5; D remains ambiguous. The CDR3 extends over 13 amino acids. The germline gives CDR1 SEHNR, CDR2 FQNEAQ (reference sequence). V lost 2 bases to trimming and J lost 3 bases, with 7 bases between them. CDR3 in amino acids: CASSLYEKETQYF. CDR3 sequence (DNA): TGTGCCAGCAGCTTATACGAGAAAGAGACCCAGTACTTC.

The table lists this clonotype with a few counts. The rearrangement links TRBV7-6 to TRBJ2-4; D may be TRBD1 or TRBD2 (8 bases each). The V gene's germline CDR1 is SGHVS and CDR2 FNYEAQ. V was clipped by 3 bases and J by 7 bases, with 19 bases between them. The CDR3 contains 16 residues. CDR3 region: CASSFGGGQGANIQYF. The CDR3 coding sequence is TGTGCCAGCAGCTTTGGCGGGGGGCAGGGGGCGAACATTCAGTACTTC.

CDR3 amino acids: CASRALAAYQETQYF. DNA for the CDR3: TGTGCCAGCAGAGCACTAGCTGCGTACCAAGAGACCCAGTACTTC. The J gene is TRBJ2-5, the V gene TRBV6-2 or TRBV6-3; possible D gene TRBD2, 6 bases. This CDR3 is 15 amino acids long. V was shortened by 6 bases and J by 0 bases, with 14 bases between the two germline ends. Germline-derived CDR1 and CDR2 are MNHEY and SVGEGT.

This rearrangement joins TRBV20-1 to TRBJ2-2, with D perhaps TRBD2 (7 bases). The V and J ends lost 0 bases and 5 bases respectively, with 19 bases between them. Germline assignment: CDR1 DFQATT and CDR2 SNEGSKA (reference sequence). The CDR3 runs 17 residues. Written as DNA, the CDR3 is TGCAGTGCTAGAGATAGTCGCGGGGGCACTAAAACCGGGGAGCTGTTTTTT. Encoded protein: CSARDSRGGTKTGELFF.